This note documents a single T cell receptor beta chain sequence. The sample belongs to a study of blood T cell repertoires in COVID-19. TCRdb's copy holds only in-frame clones and misses some; the assay was immunoSEQ multiplex PCR. The data hold about 170,000 clones, with 85% to 90% observed a single time. Germline CDR1 is LGHNA and CDR2 is YNFKEQ. CDR3 length equals 14 residues. V was clipped by 2 bases and J by 6 bases, with 10 bases between them. V usage is TRBV4-2 and J usage is TRBJ2-2; D is ambiguous. Specimen: peripheral blood. This TCR derives from a woman of 80 years or more with COVID-19, enrolled during active disease. CDR3 bases: TGTGCCAGCAGCCAAAATGGAGTTGCCGGGGAGCTGTTTTTT. Translated, it gives CASSQNGVAGELFF.